This T cell receptor beta chain was obtained from a study of radiotherapy plus CTLA-4 blockade in lung cancer. About the study: Among all patients, about 19% showed objective responses, while 30% to 35% had disease control.

Whole-study results and caveats: Response, reportedly, was best predicted by interferon-beta along with early blood T cell clone dynamics. Clones derived from tumor TCRs expanded in blood after radiotherapy plus ipilimumab.

Method: immunoSEQ multiplex PCR; TCRdb's copy keeps in-frame clones and lacks some. The table includes 70,000 to 95,000 clones, approximately 80% detected once. The CDR3 covers 14 residues. Germline CDR1 MNHNY, CDR2 SVGAGI (reference sequence). V shed 1 base, J shed 8 bases, and the junction held 6 bases outside the gene matches. Treatment of patients with chemo-refractory metastatic non-small-cell lung cancer consisted of focal radiation plus CTLA-4 blockade with ipilimumab. This clone has only a few counts. The antigen is undetermined. The V gene is TRBV6-6, the J gene TRBJ1-1; 8 bases are shared with TRBD1. The sample here was peripheral blood, taken from a patient treated with radiotherapy plus ipilimumab. The source is a human donor with non-small cell lung cancer that progressed on radiotherapy plus ipilimumab. The CDR3 sequence: CASSYLATGGEAFF. DNA of the CDR3: TGTGCCAGCAGTTACTTGGCAACAGGGGGAGAAGCTTTCTTT.